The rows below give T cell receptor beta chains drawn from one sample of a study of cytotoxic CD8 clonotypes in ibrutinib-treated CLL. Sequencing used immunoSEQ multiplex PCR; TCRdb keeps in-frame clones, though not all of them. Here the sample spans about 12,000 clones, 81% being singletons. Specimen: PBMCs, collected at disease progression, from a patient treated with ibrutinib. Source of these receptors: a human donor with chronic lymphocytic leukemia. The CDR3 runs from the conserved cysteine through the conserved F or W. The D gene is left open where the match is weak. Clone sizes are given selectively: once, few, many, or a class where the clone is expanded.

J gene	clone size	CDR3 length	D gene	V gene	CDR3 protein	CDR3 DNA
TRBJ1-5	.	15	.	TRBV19	CASSIEGRSGQPQHF	TGTGCCAGTAGTATAGAGGGGCGCAGTGGTCAGCCCCAGCATTTT
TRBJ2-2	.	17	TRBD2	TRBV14	CASSQQRTSGITGELFF	TGTGCCAGCAGCCAACAACGGACTAGCGGGATTACCGGGGAGCTGTTTTTT
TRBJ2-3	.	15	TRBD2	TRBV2	CASSDSGVSTDTQYF	TGTGCCAGCAGTGATAGCGGGGTTAGCACAGATACGCAGTATTTT
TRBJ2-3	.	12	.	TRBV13	CASSLQADTQYF	TGTGCCAGCAGCTTACAGGCAGATACGCAGTATTTT
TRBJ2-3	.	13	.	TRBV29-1	CSVNVESTDTQYF	TGCAGCGTCAATGTCGAATCCACAGATACGCAGTATTTT
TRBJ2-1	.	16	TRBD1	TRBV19	CASSMPRDSPNNEQFF	TGTGCCAGTAGTATGCCCCGGGACAGCCCCAACAATGAGCAGTTCTTC
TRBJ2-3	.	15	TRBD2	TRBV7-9	CASSGRVLGADTQYF	TGTGCCAGCAGCGGGAGGGTCCTAGGCGCAGATACGCAGTATTTT
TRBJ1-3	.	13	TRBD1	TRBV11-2	CASSTGHGNTIYF	TGTGCCAGCTCGACAGGGCATGGAAACACCATATATTTT
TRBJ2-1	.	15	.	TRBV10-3	CAISRQVSSYNEQFF	TGTGCCATCAGCCGACAGGTGAGCTCCTACAATGAGCAGTTCTTC
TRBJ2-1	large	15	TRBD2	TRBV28	CASSPGTSGRNEQFF	TGTGCCAGCAGTCCCGGGACTAGCGGGAGGAATGAGCAGTTCTTC
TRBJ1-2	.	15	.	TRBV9	CASSAHSRPNYGYTF	TGTGCCAGCAGCGCCCACAGTAGACCTAACTATGGCTACACCTTC
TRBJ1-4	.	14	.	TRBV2	CASSPSGKSEKLFF	TGTGCCAGCAGCCCCTCGGGGAAAAGTGAAAAACTGTTTTTT
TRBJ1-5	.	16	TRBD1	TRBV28	CASSRNNRGPNQPQHF	TGTGCCAGCAGTCGAAATAACAGGGGGCCGAATCAGCCCCAGCATTTT
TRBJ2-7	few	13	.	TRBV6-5	CAAWQGIGYEQYF	TGTGCCGCGTGGCAGGGGATCGGATACGAGCAGTACTTC
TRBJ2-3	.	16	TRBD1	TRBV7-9	CASSASGTGHTDTQYF	TGTGCCAGCAGCGCATCCGGGACAGGTCACACAGATACGCAGTATTTT
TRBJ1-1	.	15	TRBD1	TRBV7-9	CASSHRQGAGTEAFF	TGTGCCAGCAGCCATAGACAGGGGGCTGGCACTGAAGCTTTCTTT
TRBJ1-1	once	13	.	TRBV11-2	CASSRDGNTEAFF	TGTGCCAGCAGCCGGGACGGGAACACTGAAGCTTTCTTT
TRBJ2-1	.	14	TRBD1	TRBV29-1	CSSSGTGSYNEQFF	TGCAGCAGCTCCGGGACAGGGTCCTACAATGAGCAGTTCTTC
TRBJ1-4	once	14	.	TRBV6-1	CASRISATNEKLFF	TGTGCCAGCAGGATCTCTGCAACTAATGAAAAACTGTTTTTT
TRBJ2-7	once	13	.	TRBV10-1	CASSDGRSVKQYF	TGCGCCAGCAGTGATGGCCGATCAGTCAAGCAGTACTTC
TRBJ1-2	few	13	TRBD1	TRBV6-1	CASTQQGSSGYTF	TGTGCCAGCACCCAACAGGGGTCTAGTGGCTACACCTTC
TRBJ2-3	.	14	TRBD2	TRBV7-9	CASSSGGGTDTQYF	TGTGCCAGCAGTAGCGGGGGCGGCACAGATACGCAGTATTTT
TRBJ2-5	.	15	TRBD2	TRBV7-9	CASSLLAGVRETQYF	TGTGCCAGCAGCTTATTAGCGGGAGTACGGGAGACCCAGTACTTC
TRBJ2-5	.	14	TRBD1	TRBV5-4	CASSQGQGGETQYF	TGTGCCAGCAGCCAGGGACAGGGCGGAGAGACCCAGTACTTC
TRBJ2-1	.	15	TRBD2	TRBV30	CAWRQAGLAGYEQFF	TGTGCCTGGAGACAAGCCGGGCTAGCGGGATATGAGCAGTTCTTC
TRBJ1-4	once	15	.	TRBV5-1	CASSSARTTNEKLFF	TGCGCCAGCAGCTCGGCCAGGACAACTAATGAAAAACTGTTTTTT
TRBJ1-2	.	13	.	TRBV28	CASSVSEIDGYTF	TGTGCCAGCAGTGTCTCGGAGATCGATGGCTACACCTTC
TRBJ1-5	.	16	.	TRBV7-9	CASSFTPGLEEQPQHF	TGTGCCAGCAGCTTCACCCCGGGCCTAGAGGAACAACCCCAGCATTTT
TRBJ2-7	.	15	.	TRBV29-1	CSVEGRGLTGYEQYF	TGCAGCGTTGAAGGGAGGGGGCTCACGGGGTACGAGCAGTACTTC
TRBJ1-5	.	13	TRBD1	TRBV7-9	CASSQDRVQPQHF	TGTGCCAGCAGCCAGGACAGGGTTCAGCCCCAGCATTTT
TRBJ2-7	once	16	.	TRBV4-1	CASSQGVSAYSYEQYF	TGCGCCAGCAGCCAAGGGGTGTCAGCATACTCCTACGAGCAGTACTTC
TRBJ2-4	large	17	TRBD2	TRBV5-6	CASSGFGLAGAKNIQYF	TGTGCCAGCAGCGGGTTCGGGCTAGCGGGAGCCAAAAACATTCAGTACTTC
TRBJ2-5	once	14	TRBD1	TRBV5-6	CASSTQQGRETQYF	TGTGCCAGCAGCACCCAACAGGGGCGAGAGACCCAGTACTTC
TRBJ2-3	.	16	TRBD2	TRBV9	CASAAGLAENTDTQYF	TGTGCCAGCGCCGCGGGACTAGCGGAAAACACAGATACGCAGTATTTT
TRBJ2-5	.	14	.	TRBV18	CASSPPREQETQYF	TGTGCCAGCTCACCACCCAGAGAGCAAGAGACCCAGTACTTC
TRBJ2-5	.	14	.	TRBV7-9	CASSALDNQETQYF	TGTGCCAGCAGCGCCTTGGACAACCAAGAGACCCAGTACTTC
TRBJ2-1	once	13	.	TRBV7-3	CASSLASYNEQFF	TGTGCCAGCAGCTTGGCCAGTTACAATGAGCAGTTCTTC
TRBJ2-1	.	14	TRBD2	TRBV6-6	CASLDQRESNEQFF	TGTGCCAGCCTGGACCAGCGGGAATCCAATGAGCAGTTCTTC
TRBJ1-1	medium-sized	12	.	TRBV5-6	CASSDGSPEAFF	TGTGCCAGCAGCGACGGTTCCCCGGAAGCTTTCTTT
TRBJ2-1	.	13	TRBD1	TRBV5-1	CASSKDRGGEQFF	TGCGCCAGCAGTAAGGACAGGGGAGGTGAGCAGTTCTTC
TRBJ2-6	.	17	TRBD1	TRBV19	CASSTPRQGPGANVLTF	TGTGCCAGTAGTACCCCAAGACAGGGACCTGGGGCCAACGTCCTGACTTTC
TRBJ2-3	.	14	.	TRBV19	CASRRGENTDTQYF	TGTGCCAGTAGGAGGGGAGAGAACACAGATACGCAGTATTTT
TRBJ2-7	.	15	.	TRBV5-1	CASSLASGYSYEQYF	TGCGCCAGCAGCTTGGCGAGCGGTTACTCCTACGAGCAGTACTTC
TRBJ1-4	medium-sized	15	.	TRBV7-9	CASSPDGPTNEKLFF	TGTGCCAGCAGCCCTGACGGCCCAACTAATGAAAAACTGTTTTTT
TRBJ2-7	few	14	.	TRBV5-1	CASSFTLYTYEQYF	TGCGCCAGCAGCTTCACACTTTATACCTACGAGCAGTACTTC
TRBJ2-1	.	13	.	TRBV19	CASSSGPNNEQFF	TGTGCCAGTTCGTCTGGGCCCAACAATGAGCAGTTCTTC
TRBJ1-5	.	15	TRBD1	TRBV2	CASRDRVTERQPQHF	TGTGCCAGCAGAGACAGGGTTACGGAGAGACAGCCCCAGCATTTT
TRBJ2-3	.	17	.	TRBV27	CASSRRLVSGLTDTQYF	TGTGCCAGCAGTCGGAGACTAGTTTCTGGGCTCACAGATACGCAGTATTTT
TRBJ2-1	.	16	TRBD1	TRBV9	CASSVGTGNHYNEQFF	TGTGCCAGCAGCGTAGGGACAGGGAACCACTACAATGAGCAGTTCTTC
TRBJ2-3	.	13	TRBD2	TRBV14	CASSPGSSGTQYF	TGTGCCAGCAGCCCTGGGTCTAGCGGTACGCAGTATTTT
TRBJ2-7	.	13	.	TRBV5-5	CASSFRGSYEQYF	TGTGCCAGCAGCTTTAGGGGCTCCTACGAGCAGTACTTC
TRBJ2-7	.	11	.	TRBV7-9	CASSSYYEQYF	TGTGCCAGCAGTTCCTACTACGAGCAGTACTTC
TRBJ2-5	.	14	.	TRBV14	CASSQDGGKETQYF	TGTGCCAGCAGCCAAGACGGTGGGAAGGAGACCCAGTACTTC
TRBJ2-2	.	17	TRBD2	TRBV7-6	CASSSQRTSGNTGELFF	TGTGCCAGCAGCTCACAGAGGACTAGCGGGAACACCGGGGAGCTGTTTTTT
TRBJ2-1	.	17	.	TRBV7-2	CASSISSGLHRRNEQFF	TGTGCCAGCAGCATAAGTTCGGGACTTCATCGAAGGAATGAGCAGTTCTTC